The present TCR beta chain was sequenced within a study of T cells in Graves' hyperthyroidism and ophthalmopathy. Regarding this clonotype: Possible read error: a much larger clone is one base away.

CDR1 and CDR2 (germline): SEHNR, FQNEAQ (reference sequence). The CDR3 runs to 13 residues. V lost 0 bases to trimming and J lost 9 bases, with 9 bases between them. The source material, RNA transcripts, was used to amplify TCR beta CDR3 regions. Primed by the HTBI set, a first-round RT-PCR was run on the TCR CDR3. TCRdb used MiXCR to reprocess the multiplex PCR reads, holding one entry per CDR3 protein. In the table there are approximately 870,000 distinct CDR3 sequences, over 35% of which are singletons. This clonotype was obtained from a man younger than 35 with Graves' hyperthyroidism. This chain uses TRBV7-9 with TRBJ1-5; D gene ambiguous. The sequenced sample was blood. DNA of the CDR3: TGTGCCAGCAGCTTAGCGACCGGGATGCCCCAGCATTTT. It is translated as CASSLATGMPQHF.